This T cell receptor (beta chain) is drawn from a study of shared clonotypes between healthy human individuals. Genomic DNA for unsorted samples, which was extracted with the QIAamp DNA Blood Mini kit, came from about 83 million PBMCs. Sequencing of unsorted PBMC DNA was carried out using ten immunoSEQ deep assay plates. Per the study methods: Filtering differed, since immunoSEQ gave only junction sequences and no quality scores. The repertoire was sequenced with immunoSEQ multiplex PCR; TCRdb's copy has only in-frame clones and lacks some. V and J calls plus clone size are reproduced from that table; the DNA served to infer D and trimming. The data hold about 490,000 clones, with over 75% observed a single time. Findings and caveats of the study: Clonotype sharing among donors likely depends on sequencing depth.

This clone has only a few counts. Its specificity is unknown. A far larger clone is one base from this, pointing to a likely read error. The germline V gene has CDR1 MNHEY and CDR2 SMNVEV (reference sequence). This CDR3 comprises 16 residues. Trimming took off 5 bases at V and 7 bases at J, with 20 bases between the two ends. The rearrangement uses TRBV27 and TRBJ2-2, with a weak D call TRBD2 (5 bases). The receptor comes from a woman aged 40 to 50 in good health. Some clones in this sample may be carry-over from other donors' samples. Sample: PBMCs. This chain's CDR3 is CASSTNSWRGNGELFF. For the CDR3, the DNA is TGTGCCAGCAGTACCAATAGCTGGAGAGGGAACGGGGAGCTGTTTTTT.